Listed here is a single TCR beta chain. As yet, its antigen is unknown. Trimming removed 0 bases from V and 6 bases from J, with 5 bases in between. The CDR3 spans 13 residues. Germline CDR1 ENHRY, CDR2 SYGVKD. The PCR employed 60 Vbeta primers together with 13 Jbeta primers. Assay used: immunoSEQ multiplex PCR; TCRdb lists only in-frame clones, some missing. The table shows about 110,000 clones, with 69% occurring only once. These data are taken from a study of cytomegalovirus exposure and HLA in healthy donors. General study points: Among donors in an Asian-associated ancestry cluster, a later analysis reportedly found fewer N-insertions than the roughly 610-donor mean. Rarity characterized most TCR sequences, yet some public TCRs appeared in many donors.

V gene TRBV10-3 combines with J gene TRBJ2-2; unclear D gene. The clonotype comes from a woman aged 70-85 years in good health and CMV-seropositive. The sequencing input was PBMCs. The CDR3 DNA reads as TGTGCCATCAGTGAGTCTACTCCCGGGGAGCTGTTTTTT. Translated: CAISESTPGELFF.